Described below is a single T cell receptor (beta chain) sequence and its context. Its antigen is as yet unknown. This specimen comes from a study of T cell responses to AZD1222 COVID-19 vaccine. Study outcomes and limitations: CD4 TCRs associated with vaccination spanned spike, dominating at 160-218 and 743-854. Most donors were white British and more were female, and clonal diversity was possibly underestimated. Variant regions that are unmutated are reportedly the target of nearly half of spike-specific TCRs. Researchers took repertoire samples only after the peak T cell response had come.

Only in-frame clones appear in the TCRdb table, and some are missing; sequencing was by immunoSEQ multiplex PCR. The table lists some 69,000 clones, less than 90% of them singletons, with approximately 18% in the top ten. This TCR was recovered from an adult in good health. The specimen was peripheral blood, collected on day 0 of AZD1222 vaccination.

CDR3 bases: TGTGCCAGCAGTGAATTCGGCGGGCAGGGGATAGCGTATGGCTACACCTTC. This gives the protein CASSEFGGQGIAYGYTF. This rearrangement joins TRBV2 to TRBJ1-2, with D possibly being TRBD1 (6 bases). V gave up 2 bases and J gave up 5 bases, with 21 bases separating them. The germline V gene has CDR1 SNHLY and CDR2 FYNNEI. This CDR3 spans 17 amino acids.